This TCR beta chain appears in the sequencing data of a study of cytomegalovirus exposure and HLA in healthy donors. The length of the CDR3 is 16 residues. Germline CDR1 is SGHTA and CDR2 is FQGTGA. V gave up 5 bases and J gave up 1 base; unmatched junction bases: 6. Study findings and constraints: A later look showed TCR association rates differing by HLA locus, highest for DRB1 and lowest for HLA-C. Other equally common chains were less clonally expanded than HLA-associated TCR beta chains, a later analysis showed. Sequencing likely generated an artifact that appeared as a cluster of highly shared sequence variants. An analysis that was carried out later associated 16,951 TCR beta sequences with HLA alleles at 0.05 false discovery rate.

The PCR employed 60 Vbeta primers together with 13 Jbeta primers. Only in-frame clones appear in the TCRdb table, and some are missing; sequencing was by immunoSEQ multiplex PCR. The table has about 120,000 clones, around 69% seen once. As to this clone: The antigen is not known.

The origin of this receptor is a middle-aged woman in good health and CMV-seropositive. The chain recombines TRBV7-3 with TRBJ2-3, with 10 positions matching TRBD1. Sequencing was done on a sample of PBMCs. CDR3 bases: TGTGCCAGCAGCCCATATGGGACAGGGGGCACAGATACGCAGTATTTT. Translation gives CASSPYGTGGTDTQYF.